This T cell receptor beta chain was sequenced for a study of T and B cells in COVID-19 patients. Overall study: Most recovered patients had mild to moderate COVID-19 treated as outpatients. Active-infection patients were older, median roughly 70 years, than recovered patients, median approximately 36 years.

Germline values: CDR1 MNHEY, CDR2 SVGEGT. CDR3 length equals 14 residues. The V end was cut by 7 bases, the J end by 0 bases, with 10 bases between. TRB was amplified from approximately 250-500 ng of blood genomic DNA. TRB rearrangements were amplified by multiplex PCR with BIOMED2 TRB-A/B primers. TCRdb re-derived calls from the multiplex PCR reads in MiXCR, one entry per CDR3 protein. The repertoire has more than 12,000 distinct CDR3 sequences, 25% to 35% of them found once; the top ten carry roughly 1.2%. This clonotype was counted between two and nine times. Its antigen is not known. Study-wide points: There were 2,331 TCR clusters exclusive to the recovered cohort, a few dozen with low generation probability.

The sequence derives from a human donor who had recovered from COVID-19. Specimen: blood. J is TRBJ2-1 and V is TRBV6-2 or TRBV6-3; tentatively, D is TRBD1 (6 bases). This CDR3 reads CASTTGSSYNEQFF. As DNA, the CDR3 is TGTGCCAGCACCACAGGGAGCTCCTACAATGAGCAGTTCTTC.